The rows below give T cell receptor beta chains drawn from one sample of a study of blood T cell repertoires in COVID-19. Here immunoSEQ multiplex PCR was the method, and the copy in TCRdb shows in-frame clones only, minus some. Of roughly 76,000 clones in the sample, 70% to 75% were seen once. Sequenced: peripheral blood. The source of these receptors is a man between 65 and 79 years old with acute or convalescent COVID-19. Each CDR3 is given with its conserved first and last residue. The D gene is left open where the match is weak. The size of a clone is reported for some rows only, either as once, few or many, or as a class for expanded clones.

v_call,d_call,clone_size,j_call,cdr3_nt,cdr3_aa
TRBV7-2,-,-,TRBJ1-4,TGTGCCAGCAGCTACCCGGGAGCCGAAGGTGTTAAACTGTTTTTT,CASSYPGAEGVKLFF
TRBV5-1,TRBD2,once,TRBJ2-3,TGCGCCAGCAGCACCGGGACTAGCGGGGATACGCAGTATTTT,CASSTGTSGDTQYF
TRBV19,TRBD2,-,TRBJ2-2,TGTGCCAGTAGTATAGATCGAGCGGGAGGCCCGAACACCGGGGAGCTGTTTTTT,CASSIDRAGGPNTGELFF
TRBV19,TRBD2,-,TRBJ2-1,TGTGCCAGTAACCCTAGCGGGGCCTCTTACAATGAGCAGTTCTTC,CASNPSGASYNEQFF
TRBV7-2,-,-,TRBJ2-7,TGTGCCAGCAGCTTAGGACAGCCTGCCGGATCCTACGAGCAGTACTTC,CASSLGQPAGSYEQYF
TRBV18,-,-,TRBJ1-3,TGTGCCAGCTCACCACGGGGCGCGACCTCTGGAAACACCATATATTTT,CASSPRGATSGNTIYF
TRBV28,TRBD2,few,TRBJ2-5,TGTGCCAGCAGTCCATGGACTAGCGGGATGGGAGAGACCCAGTACTTC,CASSPWTSGMGETQYF
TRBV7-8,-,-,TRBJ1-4,TGTGCCAGCAGCCTCGCGACACACGGAGGGGAAAAACTGTTTTTT,CASSLATHGGEKLFF
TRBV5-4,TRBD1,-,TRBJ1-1,TGTGCCAGCAGCTTTGACAGGGGGGACACTGAAGCTTTCTTT,CASSFDRGDTEAFF
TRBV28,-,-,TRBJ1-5,TGTGCCAGCAGTTTAGATCCAACAGGCCAGATGAGCAATCAGCCCCAGCATTTT,CASSLDPTGQMSNQPQHF
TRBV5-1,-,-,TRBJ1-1,TGCGCCAGCAGCTTGGGCCCAGTGAACACTGAAGCTTTCTTT,CASSLGPVNTEAFF
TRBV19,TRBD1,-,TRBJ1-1,TGTGCCAATCTTCCGGGACAGGGGGCGAACACTGAAGCTTTCTTT,CANLPGQGANTEAFF
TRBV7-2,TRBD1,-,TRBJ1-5,TGTGCCAGCAGCCAGGGGGGACAGAACAATCAGCCCCAGCATTTT,CASSQGGQNNQPQHF
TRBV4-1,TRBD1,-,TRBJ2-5,TGCGCCAGCAGCCCAGGGACAGCTCAAGAGACCCAGTACTTC,CASSPGTAQETQYF
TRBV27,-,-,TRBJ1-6,TGTGCCAGCAGCTCACTGATTAATTCACCCCTCCACTTT,CASSSLINSPLHF
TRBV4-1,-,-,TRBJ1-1,TGCGCCAGCAGCCAAGCCCGACTAGCAGAAGCTTTCTTT,CASSQARLAEAFF
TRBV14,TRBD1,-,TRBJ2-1,TGTGCCAGCAGCCCGGTGAAGAACAGGGGGTACAATGAGCAGTTCTTC,CASSPVKNRGYNEQFF
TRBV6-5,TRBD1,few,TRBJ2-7,TGTGCCAGCAGTCGGGACAGGGTTATCCCTGCGTACTTC,CASSRDRVIPAYF
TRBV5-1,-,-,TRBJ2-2,TGCGCCAGCAGCCCGATTCCCCAGTCCAACACCGGGGAGCTGTTTTTT,CASSPIPQSNTGELFF
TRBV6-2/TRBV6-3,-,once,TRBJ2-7,TGTGCCAGCAGTTTCCCGGGACTCCAGACCTCCTACGAGCAGTACTTC,CASSFPGLQTSYEQYF
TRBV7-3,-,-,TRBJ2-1,TGTGCCAGCAGCTTTCAGGGTAGTTTCATCAATGAGCAGTTCTTC,CASSFQGSFINEQFF
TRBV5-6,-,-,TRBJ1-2,TGTGCCAGCAGCTACCGGGATCGTGGCTACACCTTC,CASSYRDRGYTF
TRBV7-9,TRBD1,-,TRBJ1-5,TGTGCCAGCAGCTTAGGGACAGGGGGTTTCAATCAGCCCCAGCATTTT,CASSLGTGGFNQPQHF
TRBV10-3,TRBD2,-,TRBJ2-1,TGTGCCATCAGTGATCCTGGGACTAGCGGGAGGTACAATGAGCAGTTCTTC,CAISDPGTSGRYNEQFF
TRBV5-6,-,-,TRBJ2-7,TGTGCCAGCAGCATTAGGGGTTACGAGCAGTACTTC,CASSIRGYEQYF
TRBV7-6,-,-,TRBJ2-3,TGTGCCAGCAGCCCTTCGCCAGCGGCAGATACGCAGTATTTT,CASSPSPAADTQYF